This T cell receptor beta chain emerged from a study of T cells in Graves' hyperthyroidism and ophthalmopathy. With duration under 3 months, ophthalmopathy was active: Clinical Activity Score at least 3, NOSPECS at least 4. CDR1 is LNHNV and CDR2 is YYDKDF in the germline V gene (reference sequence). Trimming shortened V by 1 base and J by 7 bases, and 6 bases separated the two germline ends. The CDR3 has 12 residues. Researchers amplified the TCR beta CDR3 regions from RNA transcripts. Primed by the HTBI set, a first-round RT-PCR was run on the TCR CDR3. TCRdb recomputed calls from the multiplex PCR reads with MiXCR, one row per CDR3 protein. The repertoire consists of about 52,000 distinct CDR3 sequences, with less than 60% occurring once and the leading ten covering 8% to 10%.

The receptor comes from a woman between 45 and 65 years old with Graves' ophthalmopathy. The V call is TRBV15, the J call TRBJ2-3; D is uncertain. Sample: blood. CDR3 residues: CATSRGGYTQYF. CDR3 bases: TGTGCCACCAGCAGAGGGGGATATACGCAGTATTTT.